A single T cell receptor (beta chain) is shown here with its context. This specimen belongs to a study of blood T cell repertoires in COVID-19. As handled by the study authors: By means of reference gene primer amplification, nucleated cell counts were estimated. Assay: immunoSEQ multiplex PCR; the TCRdb copy retains only in-frame clones and omits some. The DNA was the basis for D and trimming; V, J and clone size are from that table. The table shows 250,000 to 300,000 clones, with around 90% occurring only once. Trimming removed 6 bases from V and 0 bases from J, with 8 bases in between. This CDR3 contains 13 residues.

The chain employs TRBV12-3 or TRBV12-4 and TRBJ2-5; no reliable D call. The source is a woman aged 40 to 50 with acute COVID-19. Sequenced: PBMCs or T cells enriched from blood (not recorded which). CDR3 sequence reads: CASRRNYQETQYF. CDR3 in DNA: TGTGCCAGCAGGCGGAATTACCAAGAGACCCAGTACTTC.